These 23 T cell receptor beta chains originate from one sample sequenced in a study of early stage breast cancer tumors. Measured with immunoSEQ multiplex PCR; TCRdb has only the in-frame clones, and not every one. The sample lists approximately 70,000 clones; 65% to 85% were seen once. Sequencing was done on a sample of blood. The receptors originated from a person in their 40s with breast cancer.

This clone was found once. The V and J genes are TRBV28 and TRBJ1-5; TRBD1 is a possible D gene (5 bases). CDR1 is MDHEN, CDR2 SYDVKM, per germline. This CDR3 is built from 14 residues. Trimming took off 7 bases at V and 7 bases at J, with 17 bases between the two ends. The CDR3 DNA sequence: TGTGCCAGCACCGCTACAGGCCTGATCCAGCCCCAGCATTTT. This translates into CASTATGLIQPQHF.

V and J are TRBV25-1 and TRBJ1-2; 7 positions match TRBD1. V shed 2 bases and J 4 bases; nucleotides not matched to a gene: 1. The germline CDR1 and CDR2 sequences are MGHDK and SYGVNS. This CDR3 is 13 amino acids long. CDR3: CASSEGTAYGYTF. The CDR3 DNA sequence: TGTGCCAGCAGTGAAGGGACAGCCTATGGCTACACCTTC.

The chain uses TRBV11-2 and TRBJ1-1; D remains ambiguous. This CDR3 is 17 amino acids long. Germline V lookup: CDR1 SGHAT, CDR2 FQNNGV. Trimming took off 2 bases at V and 0 bases at J, with 16 bases between the two ends. CDR3 bases: TGTGCCAGCAGCTTAACCCCCCTCCCCATTATGAACACTGAAGCTTTCTTT. It specifies CASSLTPLPIMNTEAFF.

The V gene is TRBV7-9, the J gene TRBJ2-5, with 7 positions matching TRBD1. The CDR3 totals 15 residues. Germline CDR1 and CDR2: SEHNR and FQNEAQ (reference sequence). The V segment lost 9 bases and the J segment 3 bases; nucleotides outside the gene matches: 13. The CDR3 reads CASLNRDRIEETQYF. As DNA, the CDR3 is TGTGCCAGTTTGAACCGGGACAGAATTGAAGAGACCCAGTACTTC.

This clone was found once. The chain is built from TRBV19 and TRBJ2-4; 13 bases line up with TRBD2. The CDR3 covers 18 residues. The germline V gene has CDR1 LNHDA and CDR2 SQIVND (reference sequence). J lost 6 bases, V lost 2 bases, and 10 bases had no gene match. The CDR3 DNA follows: TGTGCCAGTAGTATACGGGCAACCGGGACTAGCGGGACAAACATTCAGTACTTC. Protein: CASSIRATGTSGTNIQYF.

The chain joins TRBV5-1 to TRBJ1-5, with 8 nucleotides matching TRBD1. In germline, CDR1 is SGHRS, CDR2 YFSETQ. The J segment lost 4 bases and the V segment lost 0 bases, leaving 9 bases of the junction unmatched. The CDR3 covers 17 residues. DNA of the CDR3: TGCGCCAGCAGCTTGGAGACAGGGGAATTGTGGAATCAGCCCCAGCATTTT. This encodes CASSLETGELWNQPQHF.

The rearrangement uses TRBV9 and TRBJ1-1; D remains ambiguous. Germline V gene lookup returns CDR1 SGDLS and CDR2 YYNGEE. The CDR3 length is 15 residues. Trimming removed 0 bases from V and 4 bases from J, with 13 bases in between. The CDR3 DNA reads TGTGCCAGCAGCGTAGTTGGAGGGATAGGCACTGAAGCTTTCTTT. Its protein is CASSVVGGIGTEAFF.

This chain joins TRBV28 and TRBJ2-3; D possibly corresponds to TRBD1 (7 bases). The CDR3 sequence is 13 residues long. Germline V lookup: CDR1 MDHEN, CDR2 SYDVKM. Trimming took 6 bases from V and 5 from J, leaving 12 bases between them. The CDR3 bases are TGTGCCAGCAGGGAGGGACAGTTAGATACGCAGTATTTT. Translated, it gives CASREGQLDTQYF.

The CDR3 region is CASSLGTASGNTIYF. The CDR3 DNA reads as TGTGCCAGCAGTTTAGGGACGGCCTCTGGAAACACCATATATTTT. The chain combines TRBV28 with TRBJ1-3; D perhaps matches TRBD1 (5 bases). Germline CDR1 and CDR2: MDHEN and SYDVKM. Trimming took off 2 bases at V and 0 bases at J, with 8 bases between the two ends. The CDR3 has 15 amino acids.

This clone was seen only once. This chain joins TRBV5-1 and TRBJ2-5, with D possibly being TRBD1 or TRBD2 (5 bases each). V was trimmed by 4 bases and J by 1 base, leaving 8 bases between them. Germline values: CDR1 SGHRS, CDR2 YFSETQ. This CDR3 comprises 13 residues. CDR3 nucleotide sequence: TGCGCCAGCAGCGGGGGAGTCCAAGAGACCCAGTACTTC. Its protein product is CASSGGVQETQYF.

The chain links TRBV18 to TRBJ1-1; no reliable D call. Trimming left V 1 base short and J 2 bases short, with 5 bases between. Looked up from germline, CDR1 is KGHSH and CDR2 is LQKENI. CDR3 length equals 13 residues. This CDR3 is CASSPLRNTEAFF. CDR3 nucleotide sequence: TGTGCCAGCTCACCACTCAGAAACACTGAAGCTTTCTTT.

The V call is TRBV29-1, the J call TRBJ1-3; a possible D gene is TRBD1 (6 bases). Deletions cut 4 bases from V and 0 bases from J, with 7 bases between. This CDR3 is built from 13 residues. CDR1 and CDR2 from the germline V gene are SQVTM and ANQGSEA. CDR3 amino acids: CSVVQGSGNTIYF. DNA for the CDR3: TGCAGCGTTGTACAGGGCTCTGGAAACACCATATATTTT.

The chain joins TRBV6-1 to TRBJ1-5, with TRBD1 matching 8 bases. The CDR3 extends over 15 amino acids. Germline CDR1 is MNHNS and CDR2 is SASEGT. Trimming removed 1 base from V and 4 bases from J; junction bases left unmatched: 3. The CDR3 DNA reads as TGTGCCAGCAGTGAAGGAAGGACAGGGAATCAGCCCCAGCATTTT. This translates into CASSEGRTGNQPQHF.

This clone has a single count. This chain uses TRBV6-1 with TRBJ2-7; either TRBD1 or TRBD2 may supply D (5 bases each). The CDR3 totals 14 residues. Deletions cut 4 bases from V and 5 bases from J, with 15 bases between. CDR1 is MNHNS, CDR2 SASEGT, per germline. In nucleotides, the CDR3 is TGTGCCAGCAGTGGTAACTACAGGACTCACGAGCAGTACTTC. This gives the protein CASSGNYRTHEQYF.

This clone was found once. The rearrangement joins TRBV7-6 to TRBJ2-2; 10 bases are shared with TRBD2. V trimming: 2 bases; J trimming: 7 bases; junction bases outside the gene matches: 10. CDR1 is SGHVS, CDR2 FNYEAQ, per germline. The CDR3 is 17 amino acids. The CDR3 reads CASSLLASGSLDGELFF. The CDR3 nucleotides are TGTGCCAGCAGCTTACTTGCTAGCGGGAGTTTGGACGGGGAGCTGTTTTTT.

V usage is TRBV28 and J usage is TRBJ2-3; weak D call: TRBD2 (6 bases). CDR3 length equals 16 residues. From germline, CDR1 is MDHEN and CDR2 SYDVKM. V was clipped by 6 bases and J by 1 base, with 17 bases between them. The CDR3 bases are TGTGCCAGCAGATTAAGGACGGGACTCGGCACAGATACGCAGTATTTT. Translating gives CASRLRTGLGTDTQYF. Combining the CDR3 with reference TRBV28 and TRBJ2-3 gives the whole variable domain DVKVTQSSRYLVKRTGEKVFLECVQDMDHENMFWYRQDPGLGLRLIYFSYDVKMKEKGDIPEGYSVSREKKERFSLILESASTNQTSMYLCASRLRTGLGTDTQYFGPGTRLTVL.

This rearrangement joins TRBV19 to TRBJ2-2; 8 bases agree with TRBD2. Per germline, CDR1 LNHDA and CDR2 SQIVND (reference sequence). This CDR3 region has 16 residues. V gave up 4 bases and J gave up 5 bases; unmatched junction bases: 9. CDR3 nucleotides: TGTGCCAGTAGTACCGACGGGAGGGCCTTAACCGGGGAGCTGTTTTTT. This encodes CASSTDGRALTGELFF. The full variable domain, with the rest looked up from reference TRBV19 and TRBJ2-2, is DGGITQSPKYLFRKEGQNVTLSCEQNLNHDAMYWYRQDPGQGLRLIYYSQIVNDFQKGDIAEGYSVSREKKESFPLTVTSAQKNPTAFYLCASSTDGRALTGELFFGEGSRLTVL.

This chain uses TRBV28 with TRBJ1-2; 12 bases align to TRBD1. Germline loops: CDR1 MDHEN, CDR2 SYDVKM. The trim removed 5 bases at V and 7 bases at J, leaving 8 bases unmatched. The CDR3 has 15 amino acids. CDR3 nucleotide sequence: TGTGCCAGCAGTCCCGCCGGGACAGGGGGCATTGGCTACACCTTC. It yields the protein CASSPAGTGGIGYTF.

The chain employs TRBV5-6 and TRBJ2-7, with TRBD1 as a possible D gene (5 bases). V lost 0 bases and J lost 2, with 12 bases in between. This CDR3 region has 15 residues. Germline V gene sequence: CDR1 SGHDT, CDR2 YYEEEE. CDR3: CASSLEAGPTYEQYF. In DNA form, the CDR3 reads TGTGCCAGCAGCTTGGAGGCAGGGCCAACCTACGAGCAGTACTTC.

V usage is TRBV27 and J usage is TRBJ2-6; no clear D gene. Deletions cut 0 bases from V and 2 bases from J, with 2 bases between. Looked up from germline, CDR1 is MNHEY and CDR2 is SMNVEV (reference sequence). The CDR3 is 14 amino acids. DNA of the CDR3: TGTGCCAGCAGTTTATCGCCTGGGGCCAACGTCCTGACTTTC. Translation gives CASSLSPGANVLTF.

This chain uses TRBV27 with TRBJ1-1, with a possible D match to TRBD1 (5 bases). Trimming took off 8 bases at V and 5 bases at J, with 18 bases between the two ends. This CDR3 is 14 amino acids long. Germline CDR1 is MNHEY and CDR2 is SMNVEV (reference sequence). The CDR3 bases are TGTGCCAGCCCCCGCCTCGGGAAGGGGACTGAAGCTTTCTTT. It is translated as CASPRLGKGTEAFF.

This clone has just a few counts. This rearrangement joins TRBV2 to TRBJ2-7, with D unclear. V was clipped by 4 bases and J by 1 base, with 2 bases between them. The CDR3 length is 11 residues. Germline V gives CDR1 SNHLY, CDR2 FYNNEI. The CDR3 reads CASSGSYEQYF. The CDR3 DNA reads TGTGCCAGCAGTGGGTCCTACGAGCAGTACTTC. Filled out from reference TRBV2 and TRBJ2-7, the complete variable domain reads EPEVTQTPSHQVTQMGQEVILRCVPISNHLYFYWYRQILGQKVEFLVSFYNNEISEKSEIFDDQFSVERPDGSNFTLKIRSTKLEDSAMYFCASSGSYEQYFGPGTRLTVT.

The V and J genes are TRBV18 and TRBJ1-2, with D perhaps TRBD1 (6 bases). The CDR3 contains 14 residues. Per the germline V gene, CDR1 is KGHSH and CDR2 is LQKENI. Trimming removed 0 bases from V and 3 bases from J, with 8 bases in between. CDR3 coding DNA: TGTGCCAGCTCACCACCGGACAGCGACTATGGCTACACCTTC. Its translation: CASSPPDSDYGYTF.